A single sample is the source of the 17 T cell receptor beta chains below, sequenced in a study of Tregs in tolerant kidney transplant recipients. TCRdb's copy holds only in-frame clones and misses some; the assay was immunoSEQ multiplex PCR. Of fewer than 65,000 clones detected, 70% to 90% appear once; the ten largest clones hold 2% to 2.5%. The sample was Tregs from blood, taken before the transplant. Receptors originate from a human donor who received a combined kidney and bone marrow transplant.

This chain links TRBV11-2 with TRBJ2-4; no clear D. There are 17 residues in the CDR3. V lost 5 bases to trimming and J lost 0 bases, with 17 bases between them. Germline V gene data show CDR1 as SGHAT and CDR2 as FQNNGV. CDR3 coding DNA: TGTGCCAGCAGCCCGCACCGGTCGCGCCTAGCCAAAAACATTCAGTACTTC. Protein product: CASSPHRSRLAKNIQYF.

The chain uses TRBV18 and TRBJ2-7, with D hard to call. Trimming removed 0 bases at V and 1 base at J, with 10 bases between. The CDR3 spans 15 residues. Germline V gives CDR1 KGHSH, CDR2 LQKENI. The CDR3 region has the DNA TGTGCCAGCTCACCACCGATTGCTGATTCCTACGAGCAGTACTTC. It encodes CASSPPIADSYEQYF.

The V and J genes are TRBV18 and TRBJ1-4; tentatively, D is TRBD1 (6 bases). V lost 3 bases and J 0 bases, leaving 14 bases between the germline ends. This CDR3 comprises 17 residues. Germline CDR1 reads KGHSH; CDR2 reads LQKENI. The CDR3 nucleotides are TGTGCCAGCTCACCTACAGGGATCTATGCAACTAATGAAAAACTGTTTTTT. Translation: CASSPTGIYATNEKLFF.

The chain carries TRBV2 and TRBJ2-7; D remains unclear. V lost 11 bases, J lost 6 bases, and 17 bases lay in between. The CDR3 is 12 residues long. CDR1 SNHLY and CDR2 FYNNEI come from the germline V gene. Here the CDR3 DNA reads TGTGCCGGAACTGATTTTGCCCCCGAGCAGTACTTC. It translates to CAGTDFAPEQYF.

This chain connects TRBV4-3 to TRBJ2-7; TRBD2 matches 7 bases. Losses at the gene ends were 0 bases for V and 5 bases for J; bases not matched to a gene: 10. The CDR3 covers 16 residues. Germline assignment: CDR1 LGHNA and CDR2 YSLEER. The chain's CDR3 is CASSQEVSSGNHEQYF. CDR3 nucleotides: TGCGCCAGCAGCCAAGAGGTGTCAAGCGGGAACCACGAGCAGTACTTC.

V is TRBV18 and J is TRBJ2-1; possibly TRBD1 for D (5 bases). From germline, CDR1 is KGHSH and CDR2 LQKENI. The CDR3 loop spans 16 amino acids. The V end lost 2 bases, the J end lost 2 bases, and 13 bases lay between the germline ends. The CDR3 loop reads CASSPWPGHPYNEQFF. The DNA of the CDR3 is TGTGCCAGCTCACCATGGCCAGGGCACCCCTACAATGAGCAGTTCTTC.

The gene calls are TRBV5-1 and TRBJ2-3; 7 positions agree with TRBD1. V shed 5 bases and J 2 bases; nucleotides not matched to a gene: 5. CDR3 length: 14 amino acids. The germline CDR1 and CDR2 sequences are SGHRS and YFSETQ. This chain's CDR3 is CASSLGTDTDTQYF. For the CDR3, the DNA is TGCGCCAGCAGTTTAGGGACAGACACAGATACGCAGTATTTT.

V usage is TRBV6-1 and J usage is TRBJ1-5, with a weak D call TRBD1 (5 bases). Germline CDR1 and CDR2: MNHNS and SASEGT. The CDR3 has 15 residues. Deletions cut 6 bases from V and 2 bases from J, with 14 bases between. CDR3 nucleotides: TGTGCCAGCAGGCGTCTGGGGGTCGGCAATCAGCCCCAGCATTTT. It is translated as CASRRLGVGNQPQHF.

The table lists this clone with a few counts. The chain employs TRBV18 and TRBJ2-7; 9 nucleotides match TRBD1. This CDR3 spans 16 amino acids. Germline CDR1 and CDR2: KGHSH and LQKENI. V gave up 0 bases and J gave up 3 bases; unmatched junction bases: 6. CDR3 sequence: CASSPPRDRDYYEQYF. The CDR3 DNA reads as TGTGCCAGCTCACCACCGCGGGACAGGGACTACTACGAGCAGTACTTC.

The chain has TRBV5-1 and TRBJ2-3, with a possible D match to TRBD2 (5 bases). From germline, CDR1 is SGHRS and CDR2 YFSETQ. There are 14 residues in the CDR3. Deletions cut 0 bases from V and 5 bases from J, with 10 bases between. The CDR3 coding sequence is TGCGCCAGCAGCTTGGCCCAACGGGGAGATACGCAGTATTTT. Translating gives CASSLAQRGDTQYF.

This clone was observed a single time. The chain joins TRBV19 to TRBJ2-5; TRBD1 is a possible D gene (5 bases). TRBJ2-7 matches the DNA end more closely, so the J call is doubtful. The CDR3 contains 16 residues. Germline values: CDR1 LNHDA, CDR2 SQIVND (reference sequence). CDR3 loop: CASSRRQGTFSYEQYF. CDR3 sequence (DNA): TGTGCCAGTAGTCGCCGGCAGGGAACATTTTCCTACGAGCAGTACTTC.

The rearrangement links TRBV7-2 to TRBJ2-7, with 8 bases fitting TRBD1. The junction had 3 bases not matched to a gene; V was cut back by 5 bases and J by 6 bases. The CDR3 runs 12 residues. Germline V gives CDR1 SGHTA, CDR2 FQGNSA. The CDR3 DNA is TGTGCCAGCAGCCGGACAGGGACCGAGCAGTACTTC. This codes for CASSRTGTEQYF.

The CDR3 protein is CASKRLSGNTIYF. CDR3 nucleotide sequence: TGTGCCAGCAAGCGCCTCTCTGGAAACACCATATATTTT. This chain links TRBV6-1 with TRBJ1-3; D unclear. The V and J ends lost 7 bases and 0 bases respectively, with 7 bases between them. The CDR3 consists of 13 residues. Germline assignment: CDR1 MNHNS and CDR2 SASEGT.

The chain couples TRBV6-1 to TRBJ1-6; D possibly corresponds to TRBD1 (5 bases). Germline V gene sequence: CDR1 MNHNS, CDR2 SASEGT. V was pared by 8 bases and J by 7 bases, with 12 bases between. The CDR3 has 13 amino acids. CDR3 amino acids: CASWGRGNSPLHF. CDR3 sequence (DNA): TGTGCCAGCTGGGGACGAGGAAATTCACCCCTCCACTTT.

V is TRBV6-6 and J is TRBJ1-1, with 7 bases fitting TRBD1. The CDR3 covers 14 residues. Germline CDR1 is MNHNY and CDR2 is SVGAGI (reference sequence). With V trimmed by 5 bases and J by 6 bases, 9 bases remained unmatched. The CDR3 loop is CASSRDPGQPEAFF. In DNA form, the CDR3 reads TGTGCCAGCAGTAGAGACCCGGGACAGCCTGAAGCTTTCTTT.

The V call is TRBV14, the J call TRBJ2-5; possibly TRBD1 for D (6 bases). The DNA end favors TRBJ2-7, so the J call may be wrong. The germline V gene encodes CDR1 SGHDN and CDR2 FVKESK. The CDR3 has 16 amino acids. The CDR3 DNA is TGTGCCAGCAGCCAAGTACGTTGGGCAGGGGCCCACGAGCAGTACTTC. This codes for CASSQVRWAGAHEQYF.

This chain links TRBV5-1 with TRBJ1-1; 7 bases align to TRBD1. Looked up from germline, CDR1 is SGHRS and CDR2 is YFSETQ. J gave up 5 bases and V 4 bases, and 5 bases lay outside the gene matches. The CDR3 has 13 residues. In DNA form, the CDR3 reads TGCGCCAGCAGCCCACGACAGGGAACTGAAGCTTTCTTT. Translation gives CASSPRQGTEAFF. Drawing the rest from reference TRBV5-1 and TRBJ1-1, the complete variable domain is KAGVTQTPRYLIKTRGQQVTLSCSPISGHRSVSWYQQTPGQGLQFLFEYFSETQRNKGNFPGRFSGRQFSNSRSEMNVSTLELGDSALYLCASSPRQGTEAFFGQGTRLTVV.